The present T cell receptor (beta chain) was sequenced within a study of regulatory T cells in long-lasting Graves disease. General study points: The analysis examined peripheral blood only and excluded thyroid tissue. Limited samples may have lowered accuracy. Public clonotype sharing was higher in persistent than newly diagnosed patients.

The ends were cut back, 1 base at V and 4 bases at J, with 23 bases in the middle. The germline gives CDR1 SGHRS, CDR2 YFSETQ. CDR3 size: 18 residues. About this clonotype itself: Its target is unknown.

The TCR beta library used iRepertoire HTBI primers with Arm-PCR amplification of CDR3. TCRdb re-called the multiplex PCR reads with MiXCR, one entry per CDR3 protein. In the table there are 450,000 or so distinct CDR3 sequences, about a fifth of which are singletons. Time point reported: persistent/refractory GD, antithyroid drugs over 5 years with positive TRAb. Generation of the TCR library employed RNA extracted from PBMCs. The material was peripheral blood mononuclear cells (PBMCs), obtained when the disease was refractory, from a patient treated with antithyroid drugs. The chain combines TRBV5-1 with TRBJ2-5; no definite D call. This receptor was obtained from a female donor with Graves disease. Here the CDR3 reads CASSLKSSQRALGETQYF. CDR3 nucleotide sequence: TGCGCCAGCAGCTTGAAGTCCTCCCAAAGGGCCTTGGGAGAGACCCAGTACTTC.